Listed below are T cell receptor beta chains from one sample, sequenced in a study of cytomegalovirus exposure and HLA in healthy donors. Measured with immunoSEQ multiplex PCR; TCRdb has only the in-frame clones, and not every one. The sample consists of about 140,000 clones, roughly four fifths of them appearing once. The sequenced material came from PBMCs. Source of these receptors: a man in his thirties or forties in good health and CMV-seropositive. CDR3s include the opening cysteine and the closing phenylalanine or tryptophan. D genes are given only for firm matches. Size tells how often a clone was seen (once, few, many) or the class of an expanded clone, and some rows leave it out.

clone size: -; V gene: TRBV29-1; D gene: TRBD2; J gene: TRBJ2-7; CDR3 protein: CSVEAGARKNEQYF; CDR3 DNA: TGCAGCGTTGAGGCGGGAGCTCGCAAAAACGAGCAGTACTTC
clone size: -; V gene: TRBV14; D gene: -; J gene: TRBJ2-3; CDR3 protein: CASSRGTSRVTQYF; CDR3 DNA: TGTGCCAGCAGCCGAGGGACATCCCGCGTTACGCAGTATTTT
clone size: -; V gene: TRBV5-4; D gene: -; J gene: TRBJ2-5; CDR3 protein: CASSSQETQYF; CDR3 DNA: TGTGCCAGCAGCTCACAAGAGACCCAGTACTTC
clone size: few; V gene: TRBV14; D gene: -; J gene: TRBJ1-2; CDR3 protein: CASSLRATGKNYGYTF; CDR3 DNA: TGTGCCAGCAGCCTCCGAGCAACAGGGAAGAACTATGGCTACACCTTC
clone size: -; V gene: TRBV4-2; D gene: -; J gene: TRBJ1-4; CDR3 protein: CASSQDGGASNEKLFF; CDR3 DNA: TGTGCCAGCAGCCAAGATGGAGGGGCCTCTAATGAAAAACTGTTTTTT
clone size: once; V gene: TRBV7-2; D gene: -; J gene: TRBJ2-2; CDR3 protein: CASSLGQGGGELFF; CDR3 DNA: TGTGCCAGCAGCTTAGGCCAGGGAGGCGGGGAGCTGTTTTTT
clone size: -; V gene: TRBV2; D gene: -; J gene: TRBJ2-5; CDR3 protein: CASSETRRETQYF; CDR3 DNA: TGTGCCAGCAGTGAGACTAGAAGAGAGACCCAGTACTTC
clone size: -; V gene: TRBV6-5; D gene: -; J gene: TRBJ1-2; CDR3 protein: CASSYSTRGNYGYTF; CDR3 DNA: TGTGCCAGCAGTTACTCGACCAGGGGCAACTATGGCTACACCTTC
clone size: -; V gene: TRBV7-9; D gene: TRBD1; J gene: TRBJ1-4; CDR3 protein: CASSLPGGDVWGKLFF; CDR3 DNA: TGTGCCAGCAGCTTACCAGGGGGCGACGTGTGGGGAAAACTGTTTTTT
clone size: -; V gene: TRBV11-2; D gene: -; J gene: TRBJ2-7; CDR3 protein: CASSLVRAGPYSYEQYF; CDR3 DNA: TGTGCCAGCAGCTTAGTTCGCGCGGGCCCTTACTCCTACGAGCAGTACTTC
clone size: -; V gene: TRBV4-1; D gene: TRBD2; J gene: TRBJ2-1; CDR3 protein: CASSSGLAGGQNEQFF; CDR3 DNA: TGCGCCAGCAGCTCAGGACTAGCGGGGGGGCAGAATGAGCAGTTCTTC
clone size: -; V gene: TRBV6-5; D gene: -; J gene: TRBJ1-1; CDR3 protein: CASSYLTGSTEAFF; CDR3 DNA: TGTGCCAGCAGTTACTTAACGGGTAGCACTGAAGCTTTCTTT
clone size: -; V gene: TRBV5-1; D gene: -; J gene: TRBJ1-3; CDR3 protein: CASSLGEISGNTIYF; CDR3 DNA: TGCGCCAGCAGCTTGGGGGAGATCTCTGGAAACACCATATATTTT
clone size: -; V gene: TRBV6-1; D gene: TRBD2; J gene: TRBJ2-1; CDR3 protein: CASRISGSPYNEQFF; CDR3 DNA: TGTGCCAGCAGGATTAGCGGGAGCCCCTACAATGAGCAGTTCTTC
clone size: -; V gene: TRBV25-1; D gene: -; J gene: TRBJ1-1; CDR3 protein: CASSDVRWNTEAFF; CDR3 DNA: TGTGCCAGCAGTGACGTGAGGTGGAACACTGAAGCTTTCTTT
clone size: -; V gene: TRBV5-1; D gene: -; J gene: TRBJ1-2; CDR3 protein: CASSQGQGNYGYTF; CDR3 DNA: TGCGCCAGCAGCCAGGGGCAGGGGAATTATGGCTACACCTTC
clone size: -; V gene: TRBV7-8; D gene: -; J gene: TRBJ1-6; CDR3 protein: CASSSVGRGNSPLHF; CDR3 DNA: TGTGCCAGCAGCTCAGTGGGACGGGGGAATTCACCCCTCCACTTT
clone size: -; V gene: TRBV19; D gene: -; J gene: TRBJ2-2; CDR3 protein: CASSGQMNTGELFF; CDR3 DNA: TGTGCCAGTAGTGGACAGATGAACACCGGGGAGCTGTTTTTT
clone size: many; V gene: TRBV2; D gene: TRBD1; J gene: TRBJ1-4; CDR3 protein: CASNSGTGNEKLFF; CDR3 DNA: TGTGCCAGCAACTCCGGGACAGGGAATGAAAAACTGTTTTTT
clone size: once; V gene: TRBV18; D gene: TRBD1; J gene: TRBJ1-5; CDR3 protein: CASSPGTGNQPQHF; CDR3 DNA: TGTGCCAGCTCACCCGGGACAGGGAATCAGCCCCAGCATTTT
clone size: -; V gene: TRBV4-1; D gene: TRBD2; J gene: TRBJ2-1; CDR3 protein: CASSQGTSGFRDEQFF; CDR3 DNA: TGCGCCAGCAGCCAAGGGACTAGCGGGTTTCGGGATGAGCAGTTCTTC
clone size: -; V gene: TRBV27; D gene: TRBD1; J gene: TRBJ2-7; CDR3 protein: CASSGTGSYEQYF; CDR3 DNA: TGTGCCAGCAGTGGGACAGGCTCCTACGAGCAGTACTTC
clone size: -; V gene: TRBV4-2; D gene: -; J gene: TRBJ2-6; CDR3 protein: CASTPGTPRISGANVLTF; CDR3 DNA: TGTGCCAGCACCCCAGGGACACCCCGGATATCTGGGGCCAACGTCCTGACTTTC
clone size: -; V gene: TRBV6-1; D gene: TRBD1; J gene: TRBJ2-5; CDR3 protein: CASEEWDSLYF; CDR3 DNA: TGTGCCAGCGAGGAATGGGACAGCTTGTACTTC
clone size: -; V gene: TRBV6-1; D gene: -; J gene: TRBJ1-2; CDR3 protein: CASSGQQGISYGYTF; CDR3 DNA: TGTGCCAGCAGTGGACAACAGGGAATTTCTTATGGCTACACCTTC
clone size: -; V gene: TRBV7-3; D gene: TRBD2; J gene: TRBJ2-3; CDR3 protein: CASSRGLGSTDTQYF; CDR3 DNA: TGTGCCAGCAGCCGGGGACTAGGAAGCACAGATACGCAGTATTTT
clone size: -; V gene: TRBV10-1; D gene: -; J gene: TRBJ2-3; CDR3 protein: CASSESGRKDTQYF; CDR3 DNA: TGCGCCAGCAGTGAGTCTGGCAGAAAGGATACGCAGTATTTT